This TCR beta chain appears in the sequencing data of a study of T cells in Graves' hyperthyroidism and ophthalmopathy. Germline V lookup: CDR1 SNHLY, CDR2 FYNNEI. V was shortened by 3 bases and J by 5 bases, with 16 bases between the two germline ends. This CDR3 is 15 amino acids long. Overall study findings and caveats: Most clonotypes expanded in thyroid above 0.001 were likewise present in blood.

When ophthalmopathy did not progress within 18 months, Graves' hyperthyroidism was considered stable. Among the patients, aged 18 to 65, hyperthyroidism was newly diagnosed and had lasted under 2 months. Diagnoses were made from clinical symptoms, serum measures (thyroxine and TRAb), thyroid ultrasound and orbital computed tomography. Amplification yielded TCR beta CDR3 regions, with RNA transcripts as the source. When the TCR CDR3 underwent first-round RT-PCR, the HTBI primer set was used. TCRdb reprocessed the multiplex PCR reads with MiXCR, giving one entry per CDR3 protein. The table lists some 350,000 distinct CDR3 sequences, about a fifth of them singletons. This clonotype has ten or more counts. What it binds is unknown.

The sequence derives from a woman between 18 and 29 years old with Graves' hyperthyroidism. V and J are TRBV2 and TRBJ2-5; possible D gene TRBD2, 6 bases. The specimen was blood. CDR3 residues: CASSDRSGEHETQYF. The CDR3 bases are TGTGCCAGCAGTGACCGGTCGGGGGAGCACGAGACCCAGTACTTC.